This entry is about one TCR beta chain. The sample originates from a study of T cells in Graves' hyperthyroidism and ophthalmopathy. Amplification of TCR beta CDR3 regions was performed using RNA transcripts as template. The HTBI set primed first-round TCR CDR3 RT-PCR. TCRdb independently ran MiXCR on the multiplex PCR reads; one entry per CDR3 protein. The data contain approximately 490,000 distinct CDR3 sequences, roughly 22% of them seen just once; the ten biggest clones take up 45% to 55%. The CDR3 is 14 amino acids. V lost 5 bases and J lost 5, with 13 bases in between. Germline CDR1 MNHEY, CDR2 SVGEGT.

The sample comprised blood. The V gene is TRBV6-2 or TRBV6-3, the J gene TRBJ2-1; D is unresolved. The receptor's source is a woman in her 70s with Graves' ophthalmopathy. The CDR3 nucleotides read TGTGCCAGCAGTCGACGGGCCTGGAACAATGAGCAGTTCTTC. This sequence encodes CASSRRAWNNEQFF.